This entry concerns a single T cell receptor beta chain. Its antigen is as yet unknown. This sample stems from a study of cytomegalovirus exposure and HLA in healthy donors. General observations from the study: Clonal expansion was found to be greater in HLA-associated TCR beta chains than in equally common others in a later analysis.

PCR was performed using 60 Vbeta and 13 Jbeta primers. Libraries were prepared by immunoSEQ multiplex PCR; TCRdb keeps only in-frame clonotypes and omits some of them. Of 150,000 or so clones in the sample, 80% were seen once. The sequencing sample was made of PBMCs. This sequence originates from a woman aged 40 to 50 in good health and CMV-seronegative.

The CDR3, as DNA: TGTGCCAGCAGCAACATGGGGACACCTCTCGAGACCCAGTACTTC. This codes for CASSNMGTPLETQYF. This rearrangement joins TRBV7-2 to TRBJ2-5; D might be TRBD1 (6 bases). V was shortened by 5 bases and J by 5 bases, with 18 bases between the two germline ends. Germline lookup yields CDR1 SGHTA and CDR2 FQGNSA. The CDR3 runs 15 residues.